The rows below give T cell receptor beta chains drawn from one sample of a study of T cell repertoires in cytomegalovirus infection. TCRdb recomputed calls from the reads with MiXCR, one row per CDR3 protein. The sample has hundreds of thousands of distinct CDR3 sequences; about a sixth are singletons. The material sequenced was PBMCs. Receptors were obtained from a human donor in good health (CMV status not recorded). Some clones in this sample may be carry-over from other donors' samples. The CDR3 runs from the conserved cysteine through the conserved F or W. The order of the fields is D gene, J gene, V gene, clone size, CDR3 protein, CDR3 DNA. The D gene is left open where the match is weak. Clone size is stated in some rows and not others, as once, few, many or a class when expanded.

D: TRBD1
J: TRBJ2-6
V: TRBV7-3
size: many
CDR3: CASSLGQGLSGANVLTF
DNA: TGTGCCAGCAGCTTGGGACAGGGACTCTCTGGGGCCAACGTCCTGACTTTC

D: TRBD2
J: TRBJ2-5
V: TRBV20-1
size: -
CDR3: CSARGSLAEETQYF
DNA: TGCAGTGCTAGAGGGTCGCTAGCGGAAGAGACCCAGTACTTC

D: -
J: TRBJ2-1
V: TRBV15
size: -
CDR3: CATSREWGGQFF
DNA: TGTGCCACCAGCAGAGAGTGGGGTGGGCAGTTCTTC

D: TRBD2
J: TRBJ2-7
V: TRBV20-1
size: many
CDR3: CSARESERGQREYF
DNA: TGCAGTGCTAGAGAATCGGAGCGGGGGCAACGGGAGTACTTC

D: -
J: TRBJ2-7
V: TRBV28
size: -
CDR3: CASSVRLSYEQYF
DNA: TGTGCCAGCAGTGTTAGACTGTCCTACGAGCAGTACTTC

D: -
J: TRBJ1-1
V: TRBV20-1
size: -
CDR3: CSARTPTTEAFF
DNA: TGCAGTGCTAGGACACCTACCACTGAAGCTTTCTTT

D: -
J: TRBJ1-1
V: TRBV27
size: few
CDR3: CASRGIANTEAFF
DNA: TGTGCCAGCAGGGGGATCGCCAACACTGAAGCTTTCTTT

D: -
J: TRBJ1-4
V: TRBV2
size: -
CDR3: CASTEDEKLFF
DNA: TGTGCCAGCACTGAGGATGAAAAACTGTTTTTT

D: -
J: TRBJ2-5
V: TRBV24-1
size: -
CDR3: CATSDGRGAETQYF
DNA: TGTGCCACCAGTGACGGAAGGGGCGCCGAGACCCAGTACTTC

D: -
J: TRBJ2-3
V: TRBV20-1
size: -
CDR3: CSARVLGGQSTDTQYF
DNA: TGCAGTGCTAGAGTTTTAGGGGGACAAAGCACAGATACGCAGTATTTT

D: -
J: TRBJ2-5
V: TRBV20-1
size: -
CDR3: CSASSQAQETQYF
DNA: TGCAGTGCTAGTAGTCAGGCCCAAGAGACCCAGTACTTC

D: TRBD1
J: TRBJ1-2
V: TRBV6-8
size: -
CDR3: CANIRRTGLVLGGYTF
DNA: TGTGCCAACATACGTCGGACAGGGCTAGTTCTGGGTGGCTACACCTTC

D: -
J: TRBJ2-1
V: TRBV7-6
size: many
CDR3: CASSLALIDLKTFNEQFF
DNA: TGTGCCAGCAGCTTAGCCTTGATTGACTTAAAGACCTTCAATGAGCAGTTCTTC

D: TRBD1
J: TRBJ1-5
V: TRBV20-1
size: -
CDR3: CSARGQGSNQPQHF
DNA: TGCAGTGCTCGGGGACAGGGGAGCAATCAGCCCCAGCATTTT

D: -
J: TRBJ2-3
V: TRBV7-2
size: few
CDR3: CASSPPVARDTQYF
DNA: TGTGCCAGCAGCCCCCCGGTAGCTAGAGATACGCAGTATTTT

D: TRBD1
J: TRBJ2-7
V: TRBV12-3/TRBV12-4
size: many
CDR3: CASSNRGPYEQYF
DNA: TGTGCCAGCAGCAACAGGGGACCCTACGAGCAGTACTTC

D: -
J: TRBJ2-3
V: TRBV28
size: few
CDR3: CASSLSPDTQYF
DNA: TGTGCCAGCAGTTTATCGCCAGATACGCAGTATTTT

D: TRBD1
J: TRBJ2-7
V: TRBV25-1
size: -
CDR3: CASSERGARGSYEQYF
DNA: TGTGCCAGCAGTGAACGCGGTGCCAGGGGGTCCTACGAGCAGTACTTC

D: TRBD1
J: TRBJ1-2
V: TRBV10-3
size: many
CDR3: CAITGTGGEGYTF
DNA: TGTGCCATAACCGGGACAGGGGGCGAAGGCTACACCTTC

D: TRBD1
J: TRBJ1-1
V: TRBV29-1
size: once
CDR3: CSAHRGRNTEAFF
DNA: TGCAGCGCTCACAGGGGCAGGAACACTGAAGCTTTCTTT

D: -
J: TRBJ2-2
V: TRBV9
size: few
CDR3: CASGNGGNTGELFF
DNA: TGTGCCAGCGGAAACGGGGGGAACACCGGGGAGCTGTTTTTT

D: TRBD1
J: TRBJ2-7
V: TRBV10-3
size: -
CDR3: CAISPGQGAYEQYF
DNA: TGTGCCATCAGCCCCGGACAGGGCGCCTACGAGCAGTACTTC

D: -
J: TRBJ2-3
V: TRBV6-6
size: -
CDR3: CASSYRRHQEGDTQYF
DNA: TGTGCCAGCAGTTACAGGCGGCATCAGGAGGGAGATACGCAGTATTTT

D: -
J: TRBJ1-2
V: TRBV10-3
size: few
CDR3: CAISGGTEDYGYTF
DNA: TGTGCCATCAGTGGCGGGACCGAAGACTATGGCTACACCTTC

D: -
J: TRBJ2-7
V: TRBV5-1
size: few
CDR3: CASSLLSGSRYEQYF
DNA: TGCGCCAGCAGCTTGTTGTCGGGGAGTCGATACGAGCAGTACTTC

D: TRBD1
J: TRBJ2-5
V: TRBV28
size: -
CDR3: CASGNSGGQETQYF
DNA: TGTGCCAGCGGTAATTCAGGGGGCCAAGAGACCCAGTACTTC

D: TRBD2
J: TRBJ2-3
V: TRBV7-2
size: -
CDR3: CASSLLAGKSDTQYF
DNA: TGTGCCAGCAGCTTACTAGCGGGGAAATCAGATACGCAGTATTTT

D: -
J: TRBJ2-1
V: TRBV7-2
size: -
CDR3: CASSLGGNLLNEQFF
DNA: TGTGCCAGCAGCTTGGGTGGGAACCTATTAAATGAGCAGTTCTTC

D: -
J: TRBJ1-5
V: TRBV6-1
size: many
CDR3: CASSAPFGRVKDSNQPQHF
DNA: TGTGCCAGCAGTGCACCCTTCGGGAGGGTTAAGGATAGCAATCAGCCCCAGCATTTT

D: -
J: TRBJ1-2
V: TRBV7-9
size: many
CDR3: CASSPQGNGYTF
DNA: TGTGCCAGCAGCCCTCAGGGAAATGGCTACACCTTC

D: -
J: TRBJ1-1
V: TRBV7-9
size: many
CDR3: CASSRSGGGYTEAFF
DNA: TGTGCCAGCAGCCGATCCGGGGGCGGGTACACTGAAGCTTTCTTT

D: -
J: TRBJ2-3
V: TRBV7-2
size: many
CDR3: CASSYLAPSSTDTQYF
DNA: TGTGCCAGCAGCTACCTAGCTCCTAGTAGCACAGATACGCAGTATTTT

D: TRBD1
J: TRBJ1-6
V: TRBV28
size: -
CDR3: CAILGQVGSPLHF
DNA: TGTGCCATCTTGGGACAGGTTGGCTCACCCCTCCACTTT

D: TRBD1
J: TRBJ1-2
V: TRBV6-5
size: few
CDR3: CASSYFPGTGALNYGYTF
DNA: TGTGCCAGCAGTTACTTCCCCGGGACAGGTGCTTTAAACTATGGCTACACCTTC

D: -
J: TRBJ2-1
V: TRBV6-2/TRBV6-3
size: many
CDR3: CASRSFQAGNYNEQFF
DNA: TGTGCCAGCAGGTCCTTCCAGGCGGGGAACTACAATGAGCAGTTCTTC

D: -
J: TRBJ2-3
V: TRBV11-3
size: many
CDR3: CASSLGLAGATDTDTQYF
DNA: TGTGCCAGCAGCTTAGGTCTTGCGGGGGCTACTGACACAGATACGCAGTATTTT

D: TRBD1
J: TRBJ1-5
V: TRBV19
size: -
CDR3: CASSIQGGNQPQHF
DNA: TGTGCCAGTAGTATACAGGGGGGCAATCAGCCCCAGCATTTT

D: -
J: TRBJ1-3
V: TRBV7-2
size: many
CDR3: CASSLTPGYDRNTIYF
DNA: TGTGCCAGCAGCTTAACCCCAGGCTACGATAGAAACACCATATATTTT

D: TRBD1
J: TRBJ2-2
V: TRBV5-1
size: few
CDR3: CASSLGGQGDGELFF
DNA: TGCGCCAGCAGCTTGGGTGGACAGGGCGACGGGGAGCTGTTTTTT

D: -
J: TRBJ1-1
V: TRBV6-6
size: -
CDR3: CASSNIDSNTEAFF
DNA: TGTGCCAGCAGTAACATCGACAGCAACACTGAAGCTTTCTTT

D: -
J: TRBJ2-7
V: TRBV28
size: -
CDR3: CASSFLHYEQYF
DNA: TGTGCCAGCAGTTTTCTCCACTACGAGCAGTACTTC

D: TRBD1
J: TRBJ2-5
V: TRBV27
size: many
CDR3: CASSSTGGEQETQYF
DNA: TGTGCCAGCAGTTCCACAGGGGGCGAGCAAGAGACCCAGTACTTC